The T cell receptor (beta chain) described here comes from a study of shared clonotypes between healthy human individuals. The germline V gene has CDR1 MNHEY and CDR2 SMNVEV (reference sequence). The CDR3 is 15 residues long. V dropped 4 bases and J dropped 5; count of bases not matched to a gene: 7. Clones were sequenced by immunoSEQ multiplex PCR, and TCRdb holds only the in-frame ones, with some missing. The table includes under 2,500,000 clones, more than 90% detected once. The receptor was derived from a man younger than 30 in good health. The chain employs TRBV27 and TRBJ2-7; 11 bases are shared with TRBD1. Sequencing input: naive CD4+ T cells sorted from blood. Indicated subset: CD45RA+ positively selected. The CDR3 DNA follows: TGTGCCAGCAGTTCACTAGGGACAGGGGGGGACGAGCAGTACTTC. Residues: CASSSLGTGGDEQYF.